The 23 T cell receptor beta chains below were found in one sample sequenced in a study of blood T cell repertoires in COVID-19 (dated by TCRdb to between 2020 and 2021). The library was produced with the immunoSEQ multiplex PCR assay. TCRdb re-hosts the immuneACCESS table, in-frame sequences only. Its copies lack some clones; in the studies checked, an unresolved V gene accounts for under half of them, and the cause for the rest is not known. The sample table contains about 200,000 clones; only one count was recorded for nearly 90% of them. Clones ranked in the top ten supply 3% to 4% of the sample. Sequenced material: PBMCs or T cells enriched from blood (not recorded which). The receptors stem from a woman aged 25-40 years with acute COVID-19.

V gene TRBV4-1 combines with J gene TRBJ1-2; a possible D gene is TRBD1 (5 bases). V was cut by 5 bases and J by 5 bases, with 12 bases left in between. The CDR3 runs to 13 residues. From germline, CDR1 is MGHRA and CDR2 YSYEKL. CDR3 sequence reads: CASSDQGPYGYTF. CDR3 sequence (DNA): TGCGCCAGCAGCGACCAGGGCCCGTATGGCTACACCTTC.

The CDR3 spells CASSLGQKNTEAFF. In DNA form, the CDR3 reads TGTGCCAGCAGCTTAGGACAGAAGAACACTGAAGCTTTCTTT. This sequence joins TRBV27 and TRBJ1-1, with D possibly TRBD1 on 6 matching bases. This CDR3 has 14 residues. V was trimmed by 6 bases and J by 1 base, leaving 12 bases between them. Germline values: CDR1 MNHEY, CDR2 SMNVEV (reference sequence).

In its sample, this clone was seen once. The rearrangement links TRBV5-1 to TRBJ2-3; D might be TRBD1 (6 bases). In germline, CDR1 is SGHRS, CDR2 YFSETQ. There are 14 residues in the CDR3. V was pared by 4 bases and J by 3 bases, with 12 bases between. The CDR3 DNA follows: TGCGCCAGCAGCCCGGACAGCCCGACAGATACGCAGTATTTT. It yields the protein CASSPDSPTDTQYF.

The chain recombines TRBV7-2 with TRBJ2-1, with a tentative D call TRBD2 (6 bases). The CDR3 totals 15 residues. Trimming removed 1 base at V and 5 bases at J, with 12 bases between. The germline V gene has CDR1 SGHTA and CDR2 FQGNSA. CDR3 loop: CASSLEGTQNNEQFF. The CDR3, as DNA: TGTGCCAGCAGCTTAGAAGGGACTCAAAACAATGAGCAGTTCTTC.

The rearrangement joins TRBV6-1 to TRBJ2-3; 7 nucleotides align to TRBD1. Trimming removed 2 bases from V and 8 bases from J; junction bases left unmatched: 4. CDR3 length: 13 amino acids. Germline CDR1 is MNHNS and CDR2 is SASEGT. CDR3 nucleotide sequence: TGTGCCAGCAGTGAAACAGGGGAAGGTACGCAGTATTTT. This sequence encodes CASSETGEGTQYF.

The J gene is TRBJ1-5, the V gene TRBV19; TRBD1 might be the D (5 bases). The CDR3 has 14 residues. Germline V gives CDR1 LNHDA, CDR2 SQIVND (reference sequence). V was shortened by 1 base and J by 7 bases, with 11 bases between the two germline ends. This chain's CDR3 is CASSIVQGLQPQHF. CDR3 in DNA: TGTGCCAGTAGTATAGTCCAGGGCTTACAGCCCCAGCATTTT. Complete variable domain (other parts from reference TRBV19 and TRBJ1-5): DGGITQSPKYLFRKEGQNVTLSCEQNLNHDAMYWYRQDPGQGLRLIYYSQIVNDFQKGDIAEGYSVSREKKESFPLTVTSAQKNPTAFYLCASSIVQGLQPQHFGDGTRLSIL.

The rearrangement joins TRBV6-5 to TRBJ1-6, with D unresolved. The V gene's germline CDR1 is MNHEY and CDR2 SVGAGI. The CDR3 has 13 amino acids. V was clipped by 0 bases and J by 9 bases, with 6 bases between them. CDR3 in DNA: TGTGCCAGCAGTTACTCCCAGGTTTCACCCCTCCACTTT. It yields the protein CASSYSQVSPLHF.

The chain has TRBV28 and TRBJ2-1; D is uncertain. This CDR3 is 14 amino acids long. V lost 6 bases and J lost 0, with 9 bases in between. Germline lookup yields CDR1 MDHEN and CDR2 SYDVKM. The CDR3 sequence is CASRDKSSYNEQFF. CDR3 bases: TGTGCCAGCAGAGACAAAAGCTCCTACAATGAGCAGTTCTTC.

The rearrangement uses TRBV28 and TRBJ1-6; D may be TRBD1 (5 bases). Per germline, CDR1 MDHEN and CDR2 SYDVKM. Trimming left V 4 bases short and J 5 bases short, with 12 bases between. There are 15 residues in the CDR3. This chain's CDR3 is CASSSGGADNSPLHF. CDR3 DNA sequence: TGTGCCAGCAGTTCTGGTGGGGCGGATAATTCACCCCTCCACTTT.

The chain uses TRBV19 and TRBJ1-5; TRBD1 agrees at 9 bases. V lost 0 bases and J lost 3; bases outside the gene matches: 6. The germline V gene encodes CDR1 LNHDA and CDR2 SQIVND (reference sequence). The CDR3 runs 17 residues. The CDR3 sequence: CASSIDLGTGHNQPQHF. In DNA form, the CDR3 reads TGTGCCAGTAGTATAGATCTGGGGACAGGGCACAATCAGCCCCAGCATTTT.

The rearrangement uses TRBV6-6 and TRBJ2-7; 10 bases match TRBD1. The CDR3 length is 15 residues. The germline V gene encodes CDR1 MNHNY and CDR2 SVGAGI (reference sequence). Trimming removed 5 bases from V and 1 base from J; junction bases left unmatched: 5. The CDR3 protein is CASSRDRGPSYEQYF. As DNA, the CDR3 is TGTGCCAGCAGTCGGGACAGGGGACCGTCCTACGAGCAGTACTTC.

This sequence joins TRBV7-8 and TRBJ2-1; 7 nucleotides align to TRBD2. V trimming: 5 bases; J trimming: 0 bases; junction bases outside the gene matches: 13. Germline CDR1 is SGHVS and CDR2 is FQNEAQ. The CDR3 runs 18 residues. Written as DNA, the CDR3 is TGTGCCAGCAGCCCAGTAGCGGGCTCGCGAAGCTCCTACAATGAGCAGTTCTTC. Residues: CASSPVAGSRSSYNEQFF.

The chain joins TRBV9 to TRBJ2-3; 7 bases match TRBD1. Germline lookup yields CDR1 SGDLS and CDR2 YYNGEE. This CDR3 has 15 residues. V was pared by 2 bases and J by 1 base, with 4 bases of the junction left unmatched. This chain's CDR3 is CASSVRGSGTDTQYF. In DNA, the CDR3 is TGTGCCAGCAGCGTCAGGGGGTCTGGCACAGATACGCAGTATTTT. Supplemented by reference TRBV9 and TRBJ2-3, the full variable domain reads DSGVTQTPKHLITATGQRVTLRCSPRSGDLSVYWYQQSLDQGLQFLIQYYNGEERAKGNILERFSAQQFPDLHSELNLSSLELGDSALYFCASSVRGSGTDTQYFGPGTRLTVL.

V is TRBV19 and J is TRBJ1-2; 7 bases match TRBD1. The J segment lost 4 bases and the V segment lost 6 bases, leaving 17 bases of the junction unmatched. This CDR3 has 17 amino acids. Germline V CDR1 and CDR2: LNHDA, SQIVND (reference sequence). The CDR3, as DNA: TGTGCCAGTAGCGACTCCGGGACAGCACAATTACCCTATGGCTACACCTTC. It codes for CASSDSGTAQLPYGYTF.

Points on this clone: The same CDR3 also results from other DNA sequences found in this sample. The V gene is TRBV19, the J gene TRBJ2-7, with 8 bases matching TRBD1. J lost 3 bases, V lost 5 bases, and 3 bases had no gene match. The CDR3 contains 13 residues. Looked up from germline, CDR1 is LNHDA and CDR2 is SQIVND (reference sequence). The CDR3 is CASSSGQGYEQYF. In DNA, the CDR3 is TGTGCCAGTAGTTCTGGACAGGGCTACGAGCAGTACTTC.

This clone was detected only once. The germline gene is not matched at one end of the junction; a read error may be the cause. V and J are TRBV4-1 and TRBJ1-2, with D maybe TRBD1 (6 bases). From germline, CDR1 is MGHRA and CDR2 YSYEKL. The CDR3 contains 17 residues. CDR3 nucleotides: TGCGCCAGCAGACAAGATTATTCAGAGAGGGGGTCTCGTGGCTACACCTTC. This codes for CASRQDYSERGSRGYTF.

On this clone itself: Other nucleotide sequences in the sample specify the same CDR3. CDR3 region: CASSLDRGVTDTQYF. The CDR3, as DNA: TGTGCCAGCAGCTTAGACAGGGGAGTAACAGATACGCAGTATTTT. The genes are TRBV7-3 and TRBJ2-3, with 8 positions matching TRBD1. J was trimmed by 3 bases and V by 2 bases; bases with no gene match: 4. This CDR3 is built from 15 residues. The germline V gene has CDR1 SGHTA and CDR2 FQGTGA.

The CDR3 region is CSVRGQGPGNTIYF. CDR3 coding DNA: TGCAGCGTTCGCGGACAGGGACCTGGAAACACCATATATTTT. The V and J genes are TRBV29-1 and TRBJ1-3, with TRBD1 matching 8 bases. The CDR3 has 14 amino acids. J was trimmed by 2 bases and V by 5 bases; bases with no gene match: 5. Germline CDR1 and CDR2: SQVTM and ANQGSEA.

A note on this clone: A junction boundary mismatches the germline segment, possibly from a read error. The chain carries TRBV15 and TRBJ1-2; tentatively, D is TRBD1 (6 bases). CDR3 length: 12 residues. CDR1 and CDR2 from the germline V gene are LNHNV and YYDKDF (reference sequence). Written as DNA, the CDR3 is TGTGCCACCAGCAGAGGCTATACGACAGGTTTCTTC. This sequence encodes CATSRGYTTGFF.

The chain combines TRBV20-1 with TRBJ2-4; D ambiguous. V was cut by 0 bases and J by 8 bases, with 5 bases left in between. CDR1 DFQATT and CDR2 SNEGSKA come from the germline V gene (reference sequence). This CDR3 comprises 11 residues. CDR3 region: CSARDEYIQYF. The CDR3 DNA sequence: TGCAGTGCTAGAGATGAGTACATTCAGTACTTC.

Points on this clone: An end of the junction differs from the germline gene, which may be a read error. CDR3 residues: CAWSVSGTGDLDF. CDR3 sequence (DNA): TGTGCCTGGAGTGTATCGGGGACAGGGGATCTTGACTTC. V gene TRBV30 combines with J gene TRBJ2-7, with 10 nucleotides matching TRBD1. The CDR3 extends over 13 amino acids. Germline V CDR1 and CDR2: GTSNPN, SVGIG (reference sequence).

The J gene is TRBJ2-2, the V gene TRBV27, with D perhaps TRBD1 (6 bases). Trimming took 3 bases from V and 7 from J, leaving 12 bases between them. Germline loops: CDR1 MNHEY, CDR2 SMNVEV (reference sequence). This CDR3 comprises 14 residues. This chain's CDR3 is CASSFRRGFGELFF. The CDR3 DNA reads TGTGCCAGCAGTTTCCGCAGGGGATTCGGGGAGCTGTTTTTT.

The genes are TRBV1 and TRBJ1-2; the DNA was not used to check the table's D call, TRBD1. TRBV1 is marked as a pseudogene. The CDR3 has 13 amino acids. The CDR3 loop reads CTSSLDRRYGYTF. Here the CDR3 DNA reads TGCACCAGCAGCCTGGACAGGAGATATGGCTACACCTTC.